The clone carrying this T cell receptor beta chain was detected many times. Its specificity is not known. Trimming at V came to 4 bases and at J to 2 bases, leaving 0 bases not matched to a gene. CDR1 is SGHRS and CDR2 is YFSETQ in the germline V gene. The CDR3 totals 13 residues. TCRdb re-clonotyped the PCR reads through MiXCR. The sample lists around 42,000 clones; 10% to 12% were seen once. Each patient came to thyroid surgery without any prior treatment (of any kind). This entry is derived from a study of metastatic and nonmetastatic thyroid tumors. Study as a whole: Thyroid patients, malignant and benign, had repertoires compared across blood and tumor or nodule tissue.

Overall study findings and caveats: It was reported that TCR beta diversity was significantly higher in malignant thyroid tumors than benign nodules, in blood and tumor.

Material: blood. This chain joins TRBV5-1 and TRBJ2-1, with TRBD1 matching over 7 bases. This sequence was found in a female donor with papillary thyroid cancer or a benign thyroid nodule (not recorded which). Some clones in this sample may be carry-over from other donors' samples. For the CDR3, the DNA is TGCGCCAGCAGCACAGGGGCCTACAATGAGCAGTTCTTC. This sequence encodes CASSTGAYNEQFF.